These 16 T cell receptor beta chains share one sample of origin, sequenced in a study of cytomegalovirus exposure and HLA in healthy donors. The PCR ran on 60 Vbeta and 13 Jbeta primers. Sequencing used immunoSEQ multiplex PCR; TCRdb keeps in-frame clones, though not all of them. This repertoire includes about 200,000 clones. Specimen: PBMCs. The origin of the receptors is a girl aged 2-15 years in good health and CMV-seropositive.

The chain uses TRBV11-3 and TRBJ2-2; possibly TRBD1 for D (6 bases). The CDR3 consists of 16 residues. V was clipped by 5 bases and J by 1 base, with 14 bases between them. Germline loops: CDR1 SGHNT, CDR2 YENEEA. The CDR3 DNA follows: TGTGCCAGCAGCCCCTCCAGGACAGTGAACACCGGGGAGCTGTTTTTT. Amino acid sequence: CASSPSRTVNTGELFF.

The chain has TRBV6-1 and TRBJ1-5; no reliable D call. The length of the CDR3 is 16 residues. The germline CDR1 and CDR2 sequences are MNHNS and SASEGT. Trimming took off 1 base at V and 2 bases at J, with 12 bases between the two ends. CDR3 bases: TGTGCCAGCAGTGAAGATGGCACGAACGGCAATCAGCCCCAGCATTTT. This gives the protein CASSEDGTNGNQPQHF.

The CDR3 DNA follows: TGCGCCAGCAGCTTGGCCGCGGGATCTACCTACGAGCAGTACTTC. This gives the protein CASSLAAGSTYEQYF. The V gene is TRBV5-1, the J gene TRBJ2-7, with D possibly being TRBD2 (6 bases). Per germline, CDR1 SGHRS and CDR2 YFSETQ. This CDR3 comprises 15 residues. Deletions cut 0 bases from V and 2 bases from J, with 12 bases between.

The chain employs TRBV28 and TRBJ2-5, with TRBD2 identical over 10 bases. After removal of 8 bases from V and 5 bases from J, the junction contained 5 bases not matched to a gene. Germline V gives CDR1 MDHEN, CDR2 SYDVKM. The CDR3 loop spans 13 amino acids. CDR3 sequence reads: CASQREGWETQYF. In DNA, the CDR3 is TGTGCCAGCCAGCGGGAGGGCTGGGAGACCCAGTACTTC.

The V call is TRBV19, the J call TRBJ1-1; possible D gene TRBD1, 6 bases. CDR1 LNHDA and CDR2 SQIVND come from the germline V gene (reference sequence). CDR3 length: 15 amino acids. Trimming left V 0 bases short and J 5 bases short, with 13 bases between. CDR3 loop: CASSIEEGVSTEAFF. Here the CDR3 DNA reads TGTGCCAGTAGTATAGAAGAGGGGGTGAGTACTGAAGCTTTCTTT.

J is TRBJ2-5 and V is TRBV11-2, with a weak D call TRBD1 (5 bases). TRBJ2-7 explains the end of the DNA better; the J call may be wrong. Germline V CDR1 and CDR2: SGHAT, FQNNGV. This CDR3 has 15 amino acids. The CDR3 region has the DNA TGTGCCAGCTCCCCCGAAGGGGTTCGTGGGTACGAGCAGTACTTC. Its translation: CASSPEGVRGYEQYF.

The chain joins TRBV28 to TRBJ2-3, with TRBD2 matching 9 bases. Germline CDR1 MDHEN, CDR2 SYDVKM. The length of the CDR3 is 17 residues. The V gene end was trimmed by 10 bases and the J gene end by 0 bases; junction bases not matched to a gene: 14. The CDR3: CATSGTSSTSSTDTQYF. CDR3 in DNA: TGTGCCACTTCCGGGACTAGCAGTACATCTAGCACAGATACGCAGTATTTT. Looking up the rest from reference TRBV28 and TRBJ2-3 gives the full variable domain: DVKVTQSSRYLVKRTGEKVFLECVQDMDHENMFWYRQDPGLGLRLIYFSYDVKMKEKGDIPEGYSVSREKKERFSLILESASTNQTSMYLCATSGTSSTSSTDTQYFGPGTRLTVL.

The rearrangement uses TRBV19 and TRBJ2-7; D is perhaps TRBD2 (5 bases). The CDR3 length is 15 residues. CDR1 LNHDA and CDR2 SQIVND come from the germline V gene (reference sequence). V dropped 3 bases and J dropped 3 bases, with 15 bases sitting between them. CDR3 amino acids: CASSMGRDTYYEQYF. The CDR3 DNA follows: TGTGCCAGTAGTATGGGGAGAGACACCTACTACGAGCAGTACTTC.

The chain joins TRBV18 to TRBJ2-2; D remains unclear. This CDR3 contains 15 residues. Germline V CDR1 and CDR2: KGHSH, LQKENI. Trimming shortened V by 3 bases and J by 3 bases, and 11 bases separated the two germline ends. The CDR3 DNA reads as TGTGCCAGCTCACCCCGTACAATGGACACCGGGGAGCTGTTTTTT. This translates into CASSPRTMDTGELFF. The full variable domain, in which reference TRBV18 and TRBJ2-2 provide the parts outside the CDR3, is NAGVMQNPRHLVRRRGQEARLRCSPMKGHSHVYWYRQLPEEGLKFMVYLQKENIIDESGMPKERFSAEFPKEGPSILRIQQVVRGDSAAYFCASSPRTMDTGELFFGEGSRLTVL.

The V gene is TRBV2, the J gene TRBJ1-1; TRBD1 aligns across 7 bases. V shed 1 base and J 9 bases; nucleotides not matched to a gene: 11. The CDR3 spans 15 residues. Germline V CDR1 and CDR2: SNHLY, FYNNEI. In DNA form, the CDR3 reads TGTGCCAGCAGTGAAGTCGACAGGGCCGGAGGAAAAGCTTTCTTT. As protein: CASSEVDRAGGKAFF.

The V gene is TRBV5-1, the J gene TRBJ2-4; 12 bases align to TRBD2. Unmatched junction bases numbered 9, after V lost 6 bases and J lost 2 bases. Per the germline V gene, CDR1 is SGHRS and CDR2 is YFSETQ. The CDR3 totals 17 residues. CDR3 DNA sequence: TGCGCCAGCACGGAGACTAGCGGGAGCTTTCCCAAAAACATTCAGTACTTC. Amino acid sequence: CASTETSGSFPKNIQYF.

The chain has TRBV6-1 and TRBJ1-3, with a weak D call TRBD1 (6 bases). CDR1 is MNHNS and CDR2 is SASEGT in the germline V gene. This CDR3 comprises 14 residues. The V end lost 5 bases, the J end lost 0 bases, and 8 bases lay between the germline ends. The CDR3 bases are TGTGCCAGCAGTCCGGACAGCTCTGGAAACACCATATATTTT. As protein: CASSPDSSGNTIYF.

The chain has TRBV30 and TRBJ1-1; D is undetermined. The CDR3 contains 19 residues. Germline V gives CDR1 GTSNPN, CDR2 SVGIG (reference sequence). Trimming cost V 1 base and J 5 bases, with 29 bases left between them. CDR3 DNA: TGTGCCTGGAGTGGATTTGCTCCCCTTCGCGGGTTAGCTATTACTGAAGCTTTCTTT. Its translation: CAWSGFAPLRGLAITEAFF.

The chain recombines TRBV2 with TRBJ1-1; D is undetermined. The CDR3 length is 12 residues. Deletions cut 3 bases from V and 9 bases from J, with 11 bases between. CDR1 SNHLY and CDR2 FYNNEI come from the germline V gene. The CDR3 region is CASSDVLIQAFF. CDR3 bases: TGTGCCAGCAGTGATGTACTAATACAAGCTTTCTTT.

On this clone itself: Other DNA sequences in this sample translate to the same CDR3. The chain uses TRBV13 and TRBJ1-2; 10 bases fit TRBD1. The trim removed 5 bases at V and 14 bases at J, leaving 8 bases unmatched. This CDR3 spans 12 amino acids. The V gene's germline CDR1 is PRHDT and CDR2 FYEKMQ (reference sequence). The CDR3 reads CASSPRTGGYTF. The CDR3 nucleotides read TGTGCCAGCAGCCCCAGGACAGGGGGGTATACCTTC. The variable domain in full, with the rest retrieved from reference TRBV13 and TRBJ1-2, is AAGVIQSPRHLIKEKRETATLKCYPIPRHDTVYWYQQGPGQDPQFLISFYEKMQSDKGSIPDRFSAQQFSDYHSELNMSSLELGDSALYFCASSPRTGGYTFGSGTRLTVV.

This rearrangement joins TRBV15 to TRBJ1-5; D not certain. V lost 3 bases and J 2 bases, leaving 5 bases between the germline ends. The germline V gene encodes CDR1 LNHNV and CDR2 YYDKDF (reference sequence). The CDR3 covers 13 residues. CDR3 residues: CATSRPGNQPQHF. CDR3 coding DNA: TGTGCCACCAGCAGGCCGGGCAATCAGCCCCAGCATTTT.